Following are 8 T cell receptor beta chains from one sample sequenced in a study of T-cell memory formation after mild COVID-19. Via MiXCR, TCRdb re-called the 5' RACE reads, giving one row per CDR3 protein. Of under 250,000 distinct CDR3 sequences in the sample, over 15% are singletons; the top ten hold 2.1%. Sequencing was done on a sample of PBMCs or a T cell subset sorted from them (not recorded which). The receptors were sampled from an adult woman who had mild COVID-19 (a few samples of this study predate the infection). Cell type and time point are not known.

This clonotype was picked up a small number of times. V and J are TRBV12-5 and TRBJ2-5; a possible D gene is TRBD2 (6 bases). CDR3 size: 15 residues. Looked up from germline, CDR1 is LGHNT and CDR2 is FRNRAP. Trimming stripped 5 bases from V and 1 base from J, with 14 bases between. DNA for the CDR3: TGTGCTAGTGGTGCACGACTAGAGAGCCAAGAGACCCAGTACTTC. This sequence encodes CASGARLESQETQYF.

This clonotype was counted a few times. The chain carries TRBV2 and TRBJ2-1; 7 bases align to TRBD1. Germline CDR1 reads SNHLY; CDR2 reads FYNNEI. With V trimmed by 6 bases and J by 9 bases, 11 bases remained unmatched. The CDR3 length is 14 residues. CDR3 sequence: CASSFVLDRVEQFF. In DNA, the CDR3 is TGTGCCAGCAGCTTCGTTTTAGACAGGGTTGAGCAGTTCTTC.

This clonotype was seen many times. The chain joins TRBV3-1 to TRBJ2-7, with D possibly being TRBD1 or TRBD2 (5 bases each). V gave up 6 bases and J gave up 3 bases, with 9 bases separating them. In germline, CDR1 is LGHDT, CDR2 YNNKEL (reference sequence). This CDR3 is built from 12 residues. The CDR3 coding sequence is TGTGCCAGCAGTCGGGGCGGCTACGAGCAGTACTTC. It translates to CASSRGGYEQYF.

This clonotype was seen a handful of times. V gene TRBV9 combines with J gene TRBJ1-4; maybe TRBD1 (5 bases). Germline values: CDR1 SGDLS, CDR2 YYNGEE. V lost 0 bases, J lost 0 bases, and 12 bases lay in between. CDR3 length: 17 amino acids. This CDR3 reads CASSVATGRATNEKLFF. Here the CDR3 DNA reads TGTGCCAGCAGCGTAGCTACGGGCAGGGCAACTAATGAAAAACTGTTTTTT.

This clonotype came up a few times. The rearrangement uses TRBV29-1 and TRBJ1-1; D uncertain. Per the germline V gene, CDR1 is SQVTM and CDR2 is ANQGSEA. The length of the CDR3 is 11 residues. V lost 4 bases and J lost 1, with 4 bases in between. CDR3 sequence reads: CSVAANTEAFF. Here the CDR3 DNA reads TGCAGCGTTGCCGCGAACACTGAAGCTTTCTTT. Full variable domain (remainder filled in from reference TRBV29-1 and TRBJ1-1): SAVISQKPSRDICQRGTSLTIQCQVDSQVTMMFWYRQQPGQSLTLIATANQGSEATYESGFVIDKFPISRPNLTFSTLTVSNMSPEDSSIYLCSVAANTEAFFGQGTRLTVV.

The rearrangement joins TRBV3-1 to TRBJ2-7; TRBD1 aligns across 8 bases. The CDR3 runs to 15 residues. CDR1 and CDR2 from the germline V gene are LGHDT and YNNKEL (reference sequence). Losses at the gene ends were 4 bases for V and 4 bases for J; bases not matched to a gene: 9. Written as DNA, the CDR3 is TGTGCCAGCAGCCCCGACAGGGGCCAAGGTTACGAGCAGTACTTC. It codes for CASSPDRGQGYEQYF.

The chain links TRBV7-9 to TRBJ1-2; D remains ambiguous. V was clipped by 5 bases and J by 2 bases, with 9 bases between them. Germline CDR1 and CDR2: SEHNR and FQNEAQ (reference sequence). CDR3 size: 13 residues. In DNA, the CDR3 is TGTGCCAGCAGCAATGACGGAAACTATGGCTACACCTTC. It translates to CASSNDGNYGYTF.

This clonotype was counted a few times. For the CDR3, the DNA is TGTGCCACCCGGGGGAGGGGCAGGACCGGGGAGCTGTTTTTT. Protein sequence: CATRGRGRTGELFF. The chain employs TRBV6-5 and TRBJ2-2, with TRBD2 identical over 7 bases. Germline CDR1 MNHEY, CDR2 SVGAGI. V lost 10 bases and J lost 5; bases outside the gene matches: 10. The CDR3 runs 14 residues.